A single sample is the source of the 14 T cell receptor beta chains below, sequenced in a study of cytomegalovirus exposure and HLA in healthy donors. PCR involved 60 Vbeta and 13 Jbeta primers. Sequenced by immunoSEQ multiplex PCR; TCRdb stores in-frame clones only, minus some. The table has some 200,000 clones, around 84% seen once. Source material: PBMCs. The receptors here all came from a woman younger than 30 in good health and CMV-seronegative.

This sequence joins TRBV4-3 and TRBJ2-3; 9 positions match TRBD2. Germline CDR1 reads LGHNA; CDR2 reads YSLEER. V gave up 4 bases and J gave up 7 bases; unmatched junction bases: 15. The CDR3 totals 17 residues. In nucleotides, the CDR3 is TGCGCCAGCAGCCCGGGACGGACTAGCGCTCAAGGAAATACGCAGTATTTT. Its protein is CASSPGRTSAQGNTQYF.

The chain has TRBV2 and TRBJ1-1, with 10 nucleotides matching TRBD1. This CDR3 is 15 amino acids long. Germline V lookup: CDR1 SNHLY, CDR2 FYNNEI. The trim removed 9 bases at V and 0 bases at J, leaving 7 bases unmatched. CDR3 DNA sequence: TGTGCCAGTAGCGGGACAGGGGTTCTGAACACTGAAGCTTTCTTT. This encodes CASSGTGVLNTEAFF. Together with reference TRBV2 and TRBJ1-1, the CDR3 gives the full variable domain: EPEVTQTPSHQVTQMGQEVILRCVPISNHLYFYWYRQILGQKVEFLVSFYNNEISEKSEIFDDQFSVERPDGSNFTLKIRSTKLEDSAMYFCASSGTGVLNTEAFFGQGTRLTVV.

The rearrangement joins TRBV5-1 to TRBJ2-3, with D perhaps matching TRBD1 (5 bases). The CDR3 is 14 residues long. V lost 2 bases, J lost 3 bases, and 10 bases lay in between. Germline V gives CDR1 SGHRS, CDR2 YFSETQ. CDR3 DNA sequence: TGCGCCAGCAGCTTCGGCCAGGGAACAGATACGCAGTATTTT. It encodes CASSFGQGTDTQYF.

The chain is built from TRBV2 and TRBJ2-3, with 9 bases matching TRBD2. Germline V lookup: CDR1 SNHLY, CDR2 FYNNEI. The ends lost 1 base at V and 2 bases at J; junction bases unmatched: 4. The CDR3 length is 16 residues. The CDR3 coding sequence is TGTGCCAGCAGTGAAGGGACTAGCGCGCACACAGATACGCAGTATTTT. Amino acids: CASSEGTSAHTDTQYF.

The chain links TRBV5-6 to TRBJ2-7; a possible D gene is TRBD1 (7 bases). Trimming left V 6 bases short and J 3 bases short, with 22 bases between. Germline V gives CDR1 SGHDT, CDR2 YYEEEE. The CDR3 length is 16 residues. CDR3 protein: CASTTRDRLVRYEQYF. CDR3 bases: TGTGCCAGCACCACCCGGGACAGACTAGTACGCTACGAGCAGTACTTC.

This clone was seen a single time. V is TRBV9 and J is TRBJ2-5; TRBD1 aligns across 10 bases. CDR3 length equals 17 residues. Germline V gene data show CDR1 as SGDLS and CDR2 as YYNGEE. The ends lost 4 bases at V and 5 bases at J; junction bases unmatched: 14. As DNA, the CDR3 is TGTGCCAGCAGCCCGCGGACAGGGGGTACCCAGGGGGAGACCCAGTACTTC. Protein: CASSPRTGGTQGETQYF.

The genes are TRBV5-5 and TRBJ2-3; perhaps TRBD2 as D (5 bases). Germline loops: CDR1 SGHKS, CDR2 YYEKEE (reference sequence). The CDR3 extends over 16 amino acids. Trimming took off 0 bases at V and 5 bases at J, with 16 bases between the two ends. The CDR3 protein is CASSLGAGSEIDTQYF. The CDR3 DNA follows: TGTGCCAGCAGCTTGGGGGCGGGTTCAGAGATAGATACGCAGTATTTT.

The chain links TRBV14 to TRBJ2-1; D possibly corresponds to TRBD2 (6 bases). The CDR3 runs to 14 residues. Trimming removed 4 bases at V and 6 bases at J, with 13 bases between. Germline lookup yields CDR1 SGHDN and CDR2 FVKESK. The CDR3 loop is CASSPLWGVNEQFF. The CDR3 DNA is TGTGCCAGCAGCCCCCTTTGGGGGGTCAATGAGCAGTTCTTC.

This clone was counted once. The V gene is TRBV28, the J gene TRBJ2-7; 11 bases line up with TRBD2. The CDR3 is made up of 14 amino acids. The germline V gene encodes CDR1 MDHEN and CDR2 SYDVKM. The V gene end was trimmed by 6 bases and the J gene end by 0 bases; junction bases not matched to a gene: 1. In nucleotides, the CDR3 is TGTGCCAGCAGGGGACTAGCGGCCTCCTACGAGCAGTACTTC. Residues: CASRGLAASYEQYF.

The chain combines TRBV4-3 with TRBJ2-3; D may be TRBD2 (7 bases). V lost 4 bases and J 4 bases, leaving 18 bases between the germline ends. Germline CDR1 and CDR2: LGHNA and YSLEER. The CDR3 consists of 16 residues. The CDR3 coding sequence is TGCGCCAGCAGCCTTTGGGGGGCTAGCGGACCAGATACGCAGTATTTT. It encodes CASSLWGASGPDTQYF.

For the CDR3, the DNA is TGTGCCAGCAGCCCTCAGGGGCGGGAGACCCAGTACTTC. Translating it yields CASSPQGRETQYF. J is TRBJ2-5 and V is TRBV28, with D possibly TRBD1 on 6 matching bases. V lost 6 bases to trimming and J lost 5 bases, with 13 bases between them. Germline V gene data show CDR1 as MDHEN and CDR2 as SYDVKM. This CDR3 has 13 residues.

The chain recombines TRBV29-1 with TRBJ1-5, with a possible D match to TRBD1 (5 bases). The germline V gene has CDR1 SQVTM and CDR2 ANQGSEA. This CDR3 has 13 amino acids. Trimming pared 5 bases from V and 2 bases from J, leaving 10 bases between. The CDR3 DNA follows: TGCAGCGTTATGGCAGGGCGCAATCAGCCCCAGCATTTT. It translates to CSVMAGRNQPQHF.

V gene TRBV7-6 combines with J gene TRBJ2-3, with D tentatively TRBD2 (5 bases). Germline V gives CDR1 SGHVS, CDR2 FNYEAQ. With 5 bases removed from V and 2 bases from J, the gap between germline ends came to 17 bases. This CDR3 contains 16 residues. The CDR3: CASSANGGSNTDTQYF. For the CDR3, the DNA is TGTGCCAGCAGCGCGAATGGCGGGTCCAACACAGATACGCAGTATTTT.

This clone was detected a few times. The gene calls are TRBV28 and TRBJ2-1; tentative D call: TRBD2 (6 bases). Trimming removed 3 bases from V and 1 base from J, with 13 bases in between. Germline CDR1 MDHEN, CDR2 SYDVKM. The CDR3 contains 16 residues. The CDR3 protein is CASSLPLGSSYNEQFF. Here the CDR3 DNA reads TGTGCCAGCAGTTTGCCCCTCGGGAGTTCCTACAATGAGCAGTTCTTC.